This record looks at one T cell receptor beta chain sequence and its context. Its specificity is not known. A quantity of about 0.5 to 1 ug RNA underwent reverse transcription using random hexamers. TCRdb passed the immunoSEQ multiplex PCR reads through MiXCR, listing each CDR3 protein once. The repertoire holds under 95,000 distinct CDR3 sequences, 85% to 95% seen once, with over 0.3% in the top ten. The data derive from a study of CD8 T cells in Susac syndrome. Study-level points and caveats: Clonal expansion was not observed in the Susac syndrome CD4+ T cell repertoires.

The CDR3 covers 14 residues. The V end lost 5 bases, the J end lost 6 bases, and 17 bases lay between the germline ends. Germline values: CDR1 SEHNR, CDR2 FQNEAQ (reference sequence). This clonotype originated in a human donor with Susac syndrome. Sequencing used CD4+ T cells from PBMCs. The rearrangement uses TRBV7-9 and TRBJ2-7; possibly TRBD1 for D (6 bases). CDR3 nucleotides: TGTGCCAGCAGCCACACAACCGGGACACCCGAGCAGTACTTC. Translating gives CASSHTTGTPEQYF.